This TCR beta chain was retrieved from a study of shared clonotypes between healthy human individuals. Study-level points and caveats: The authors sampled blood alone, and tissue repertoires likely differ.

Selected positively for CCR7 and CD45RO-negative, naive CD8 cells excluded terminally differentiated effector memory CD45RA+ cells. Details on this clone: Its antigen is not identified.

The protocol was immunoSEQ multiplex PCR, while the TCRdb copy is restricted to in-frame clones and leaves out a portion. The data hold hundreds of thousands of clones, with roughly 95% observed a single time. Losses at the gene ends were 8 bases for V and 2 bases for J; bases not matched to a gene: 10. The CDR3 covers 16 residues. Germline CDR1 SQVTM, CDR2 ANQGSEA. The TCR comes from a woman aged 30 to 39 in good health. Sequenced sample: naive CD8+ T cells sorted from blood. The rearrangement links TRBV29-1 to TRBJ2-7; 15 positions match TRBD2. CDR3 DNA sequence: TGCAGCACCTCAGGGACTAGCGGGAGGTTGCCCTACGAGCAGTACTTC. It translates to CSTSGTSGRLPYEQYF.